Presented here are 7 T cell receptor beta chains from one specimen sequenced in a study of T cell repertoires in cytomegalovirus infection. The antigens these receptors bind are not known. TCRdb reprocessed the reads with MiXCR, giving one entry per CDR3 protein. The sample lists tens of thousands of distinct CDR3 sequences; around 20% were seen once. This material consisted of CD8+ T cells from cultured PBMCs, taken from culture after CMV antigen stimulation. The origin of the receptors is a human donor in good health (CMV status not recorded). Some clones in this sample may be carry-over from other donors' samples.

A few counts support this clonotype. The chain couples TRBV19 to TRBJ1-5, with D uncertain. The V end was cut by 2 bases, the J end by 3 bases, with 11 bases between. CDR3 length: 15 residues. Germline lookup yields CDR1 LNHDA and CDR2 SQIVND (reference sequence). The CDR3 sequence is CASSIRAWVNQPQHF. The CDR3 bases are TGTGCCAGTAGTATACGGGCGTGGGTCAATCAGCCCCAGCATTTT.

This clonotype was found a few times. The chain has TRBV7-9 and TRBJ2-3, with D perhaps given as TRBD1 or TRBD2 (6 bases each). This CDR3 has 16 residues. Germline CDR1 and CDR2: SEHNR and FQNEAQ (reference sequence). With 5 bases removed from V and 2 bases from J, the gap between germline ends came to 17 bases. CDR3 amino acids: CASSIVGRGDTDTQYF. Written as DNA, the CDR3 is TGTGCCAGCAGCATAGTAGGAAGGGGGGACACAGATACGCAGTATTTT.

Many counts were recorded for this clonotype. CDR3 loop: CASGNYYEQYF. DNA for the CDR3: TGTGCCAGTGGAAATTACTACGAGCAGTACTTC. The chain carries TRBV5-6 and TRBJ2-7; D is undetermined. V was clipped by 8 bases and J by 3 bases, with 9 bases between them. CDR1 and CDR2 (germline): SGHDT, YYEEEE. The CDR3 length is 11 residues. Combining the CDR3 with reference TRBV5-6 and TRBJ2-7 gives the whole variable domain DAGVTQSPTHLIKTRGQQVTLRCSPKSGHDTVSWYQQALGQGPQFIFQYYEEEERQRGNFPDRFSGHQFPNYSSELNVNALLLGDSALYLCASGNYYEQYFGPGTRLTVT.

V usage is TRBV7-2 and J usage is TRBJ1-1; no definite D call. Trimming shortened V by 5 bases and J by 4 bases, and 14 bases separated the two germline ends. The CDR3 extends over 14 amino acids. The germline V gene encodes CDR1 SGHTA and CDR2 FQGNSA. CDR3 sequence reads: CASSPLGPGTEAFF. DNA of the CDR3: TGTGCCAGCAGCCCACTAGGCCCGGGCACTGAAGCTTTCTTT. Looking up the rest from reference TRBV7-2 and TRBJ1-1 gives the full variable domain: GAGVSQSPSNKVTEKGKDVELRCDPISGHTALYWYRQSLGQGLEFLIYFQGNSAPDKSGLPSDRFSAERTGGSVSTLTIQRTQQEDSAVYLCASSPLGPGTEAFFGQGTRLTVV.

The J gene is TRBJ1-2, the V gene TRBV7-9; maybe TRBD1 (5 bases). V was pared by 1 base and J by 8 bases, with 11 bases between. This CDR3 has 13 residues. Germline assignment: CDR1 SEHNR and CDR2 FQNEAQ (reference sequence). This CDR3 reads CASSLGEGHGYTF. CDR3 coding DNA: TGTGCCAGCAGCTTAGGAGAGGGGCACGGCTACACCTTC.

This clonotype was detected only a few times. The genes are TRBV6-1 and TRBJ2-1; D remains unclear. V was clipped by 2 bases and J by 5 bases, with 10 bases between them. This CDR3 is built from 14 residues. CDR1 and CDR2 from the germline V gene are MNHNS and SASEGT. The CDR3 DNA reads as TGTGCCAGCAGTGAATTTGGTACTAACAATGAGCAGTTCTTC. This sequence encodes CASSEFGTNNEQFF.

The chain employs TRBV7-8 and TRBJ2-3, with 11 nucleotides matching TRBD2. The V and J ends lost 6 bases and 5 bases, in that order; junction bases with no gene match: 7. This CDR3 spans 15 amino acids. Germline values: CDR1 SGHVS, CDR2 FQNEAQ. As DNA, the CDR3 is TGTGCCAGCAGGGCCGGGACTAGCGGTGGAGATACGCAGTATTTT. Its translation: CASRAGTSGGDTQYF.